These 9 T cell receptor beta chains originate from one sample sequenced in a study of regulatory T cells in long-lasting Graves disease. Indicated time point: persistent/refractory GD, antithyroid drugs over 5 years with positive TRAb. Extracted PBMC RNA gave rise to the TCR library. Sequencing libraries for TCR beta were prepared with iRepertoire HTBI primers and Arm-PCR of CDR3 regions. TCRdb reanalysed the multiplex PCR reads using MiXCR and keeps one entry per CDR3 protein. The data hold approximately 350,000 distinct CDR3 sequences, with around 23% observed a single time. Sequenced here: peripheral blood mononuclear cells (PBMCs), sampled when the disease was refractory, from a patient treated with antithyroid drugs. These receptors all come from a woman aged 40 to 49 with Graves disease.

This clonotype was observed many times. An end of the junction differs from the germline gene, which may be a read error. The V call is TRBV20-1, the J call TRBJ2-7, with 7 positions matching TRBD2. The CDR3 is made up of 14 amino acids. Germline V CDR1 and CDR2: DFQATT, SNEGSKA (reference sequence). As DNA, the CDR3 is TGCAGTTCTAGCCCTCCGGGACTAACCTACGAGCAGTACTTC. It yields the protein CSSSPPGLTYEQYF.

This clonotype was detected ten times or more. This sequence joins TRBV28 and TRBJ2-7; 8 bases match TRBD2. This CDR3 has 14 residues. V dropped 2 bases and J dropped 9; count of bases not matched to a gene: 9. In germline, CDR1 is MDHEN, CDR2 SYDVKM. The CDR3 sequence is CASSLELAVRGQYF. Written as DNA, the CDR3 is TGTGCCAGCAGTTTAGAACTAGCGGTCCGGGGGCAGTACTTC. Based on the CDR3 plus reference TRBV28 and TRBJ2-7, the full variable domain is DVKVTQSSRYLVKRTGEKVFLECVQDMDHENMFWYRQDPGLGLRLIYFSYDVKMKEKGDIPEGYSVSREKKERFSLILESASTNQTSMYLCASSLELAVRGQYFGPGTRLTVT.

In its sample, this clonotype was seen many times. The chain carries TRBV11-2 and TRBJ2-1; no definite D call. The V end lost 1 base, the J end lost 4 bases, and 5 bases lay between the germline ends. Germline-derived CDR1 and CDR2 are SGHAT and FQNNGV. The CDR3 is 13 residues long. The CDR3 region has the DNA TGTGCCAGCAGCTTAGCACGATACAATGAGCAGTTCTTC. This encodes CASSLARYNEQFF.

This clonotype was detected many times. The chain carries TRBV12-3 or TRBV12-4 and TRBJ1-2; D is unclear. Trimming pared 1 base from V and 3 bases from J, leaving 9 bases between. The CDR3 runs to 14 residues. CDR3 nucleotides: TGTGCCAGCAGTTTAGGGACGGAATACTATGGCTACACCTTC. It encodes CASSLGTEYYGYTF.

This clonotype came up many times. The J gene is TRBJ1-1, the V gene TRBV20-1, with D unclear. The germline V and J ends were trimmed by 5 bases and 3 bases, with 10 bases remaining between them. CDR1 is DFQATT, CDR2 SNEGSKA, per germline (reference sequence). The CDR3 sequence is 12 residues long. The CDR3 spells CSAFLRDTEAFF. CDR3 DNA: TGCAGTGCTTTCTTAAGGGACACTGAAGCTTTCTTT.

V usage is TRBV2 and J usage is TRBJ2-7; 7 bases are shared with TRBD2. The junction had 10 bases not matched to a gene; V was cut back by 6 bases and J by 2 bases. CDR1 is SNHLY, CDR2 FYNNEI, per germline. The CDR3 is made up of 15 amino acids. In nucleotides, the CDR3 is TGTGCCAGCAGCCTAAATGCGGGGACTACCTACGAGCAGTACTTC. Translated, it gives CASSLNAGTTYEQYF.

This clonotype was counted many times. CDR3 sequence reads: CASGALGSGSEQYF. The DNA of the CDR3 is TGTGCCAGCGGCGCCTTGGGTAGCGGGAGCGAGCAGTACTTC. The chain uses TRBV28 and TRBJ2-7; the match to TRBD2 covers 9 bases. The J segment lost 6 bases and the V segment lost 8 bases, leaving 11 bases of the junction unmatched. The CDR3 loop spans 14 amino acids. Germline values: CDR1 MDHEN, CDR2 SYDVKM. The full variable domain, rest sourced from reference TRBV28 and TRBJ2-7, is DVKVTQSSRYLVKRTGEKVFLECVQDMDHENMFWYRQDPGLGLRLIYFSYDVKMKEKGDIPEGYSVSREKKERFSLILESASTNQTSMYLCASGALGSGSEQYFGPGTRLTVT.

The gene calls are TRBV4-1 and TRBJ2-7, with 8 bases matching TRBD2. CDR1 is MGHRA, CDR2 YSYEKL, per germline. The CDR3 runs 15 residues. V lost 4 bases to trimming and J lost 4 bases; unmatched junction nucleotides: 9. CDR3 sequence: CASSRGEAGVYEQYF. In DNA, the CDR3 is TGCGCCAGCAGCCGAGGGGAAGCGGGAGTGTACGAGCAGTACTTC.

The chain uses TRBV5-6 and TRBJ2-7, with D perhaps TRBD1 (6 bases). Trimming pared 4 bases from V and 4 bases from J, leaving 18 bases between. Looked up from germline, CDR1 is SGHDT and CDR2 is YYEEEE. CDR3 size: 15 residues. The DNA of the CDR3 is TGTGCCAGCAGCCTAATACAGGGTTGGCAGTACGAGCAGTACTTC. Translation gives CASSLIQGWQYEQYF.